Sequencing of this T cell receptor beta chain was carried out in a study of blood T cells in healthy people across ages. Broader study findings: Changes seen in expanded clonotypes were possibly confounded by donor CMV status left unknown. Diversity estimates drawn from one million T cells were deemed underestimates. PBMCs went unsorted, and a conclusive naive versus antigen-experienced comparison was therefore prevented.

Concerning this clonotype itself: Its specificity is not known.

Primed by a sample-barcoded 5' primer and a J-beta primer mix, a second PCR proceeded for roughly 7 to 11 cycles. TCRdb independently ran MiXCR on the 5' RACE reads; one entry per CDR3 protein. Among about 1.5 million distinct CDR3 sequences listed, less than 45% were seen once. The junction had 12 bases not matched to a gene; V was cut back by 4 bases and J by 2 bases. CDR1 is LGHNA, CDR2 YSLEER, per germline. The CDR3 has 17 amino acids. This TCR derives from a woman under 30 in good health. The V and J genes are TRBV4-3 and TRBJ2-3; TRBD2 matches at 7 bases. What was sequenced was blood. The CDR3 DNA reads TGCGCCAGCAGCCGAGATGTCCTAGCGGTAAACACAGATACGCAGTATTTT. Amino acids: CASSRDVLAVNTDTQYF.